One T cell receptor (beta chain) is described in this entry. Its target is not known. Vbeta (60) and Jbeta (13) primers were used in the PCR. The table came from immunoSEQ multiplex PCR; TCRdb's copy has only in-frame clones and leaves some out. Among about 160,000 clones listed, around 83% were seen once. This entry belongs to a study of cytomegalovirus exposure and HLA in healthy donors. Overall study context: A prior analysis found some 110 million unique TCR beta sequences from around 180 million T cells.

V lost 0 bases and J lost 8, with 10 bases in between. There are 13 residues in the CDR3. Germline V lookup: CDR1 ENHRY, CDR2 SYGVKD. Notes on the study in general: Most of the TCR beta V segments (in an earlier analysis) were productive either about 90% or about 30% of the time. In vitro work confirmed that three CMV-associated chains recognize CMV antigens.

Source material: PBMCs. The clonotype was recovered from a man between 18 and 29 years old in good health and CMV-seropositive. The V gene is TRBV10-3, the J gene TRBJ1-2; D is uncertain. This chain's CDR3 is CAISESRVEGYTF. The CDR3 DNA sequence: TGTGCCATCAGTGAGTCGAGGGTGGAGGGCTACACCTTC.